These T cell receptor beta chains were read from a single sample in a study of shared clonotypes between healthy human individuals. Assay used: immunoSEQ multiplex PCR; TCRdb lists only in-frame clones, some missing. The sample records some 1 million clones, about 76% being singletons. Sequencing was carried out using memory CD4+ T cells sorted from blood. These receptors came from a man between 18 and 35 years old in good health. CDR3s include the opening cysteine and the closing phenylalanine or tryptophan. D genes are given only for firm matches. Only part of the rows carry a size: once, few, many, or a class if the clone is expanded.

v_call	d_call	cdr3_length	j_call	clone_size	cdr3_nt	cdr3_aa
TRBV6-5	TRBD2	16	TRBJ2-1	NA	TGTGCCAGCAGTTACCGACGGACTAGCGGCTACAATGAGCAGTTCTTC	CASSYRRTSGYNEQFF
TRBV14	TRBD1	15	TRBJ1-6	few	TGTGCCAGCAGCCAAGGGACAGGGGGTTATTCACCCCTCCACTTT	CASSQGTGGYSPLHF
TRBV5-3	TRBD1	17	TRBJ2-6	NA	TGTGCCAGAAGCTTAGGACAGGGGATCTCTGGGGCCAACGTCCTGACTTTC	CARSLGQGISGANVLTF
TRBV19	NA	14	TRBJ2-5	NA	TGTGCCAGTAGTATTAGCAGAGCCCAAGAGACCCAGTACTTC	CASSISRAQETQYF
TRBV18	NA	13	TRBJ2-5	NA	TGTGCCAGCTCACCCGGGACACAAGAGACCCAGTACTTC	CASSPGTQETQYF
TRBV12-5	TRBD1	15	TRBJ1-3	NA	TGTGCTAGTGGTTTGGGACAGGGGGATGGAAACACCATATATTTT	CASGLGQGDGNTIYF
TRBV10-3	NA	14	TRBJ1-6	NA	TGTGCCATCCGGAGGATGGGAGATAATTCACCCCTCCACTTT	CAIRRMGDNSPLHF
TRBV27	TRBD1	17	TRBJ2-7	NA	TGTGCCAGCAGTGAGATATACTCCGGGACAGGAGGCTACGAGCAGTACTTC	CASSEIYSGTGGYEQYF
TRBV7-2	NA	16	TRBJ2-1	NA	TGTGCCAGCAGCTCCAGAAGCGGAAGCTCCTACAATGAGCAGTTCTTC	CASSSRSGSSYNEQFF
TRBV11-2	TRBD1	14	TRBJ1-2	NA	TGTGCCAGCAGCCCAGACAGGGTGGTCTATGGCTACACCTTC	CASSPDRVVYGYTF
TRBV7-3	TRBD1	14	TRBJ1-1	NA	TGTGCCAGCAGCTCCAGGGGGGGAGACACTGAAGCTTTCTTT	CASSSRGGDTEAFF
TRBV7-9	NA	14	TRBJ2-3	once	TGTGCCAGCAGCGCGACCTATAGCACAGATACGCAGTATTTT	CASSATYSTDTQYF
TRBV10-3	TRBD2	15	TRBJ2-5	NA	TGTGCCATCAATGATGGGGGAGGGGCGCAAGAGACCCAGTACTTC	CAINDGGGAQETQYF
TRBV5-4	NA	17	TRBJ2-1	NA	TGTGCCAGCAGTTTACCCGGCGGGGCCAGCTCCTACAATGAGCAGTTCTTC	CASSLPGGASSYNEQFF
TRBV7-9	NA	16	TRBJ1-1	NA	TGTGCCAGCAGCTTAGCTGTAGATACGGGTAACACTGAAGCTTTCTTT	CASSLAVDTGNTEAFF
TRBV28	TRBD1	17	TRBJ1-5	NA	TGTGCCAGCAGTTTACCCCTCGGACAGGGAGGAAATCAGCCCCAGCATTTT	CASSLPLGQGGNQPQHF
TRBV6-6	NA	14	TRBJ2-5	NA	TGTGCCAGCAAGGGGGGGGGTTCTCAAGAGACCCAGTACTTC	CASKGGGSQETQYF
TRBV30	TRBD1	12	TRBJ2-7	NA	TGTGCCTCCCGGGACAGGGGGTACGAGCAGTACTTC	CASRDRGYEQYF
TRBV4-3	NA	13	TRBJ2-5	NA	TGCGCCAGCAGCCAAGTTCTGGGGGAGACCCAGTACTTC	CASSQVLGETQYF
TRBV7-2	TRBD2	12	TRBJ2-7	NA	TGTGCCGAATCTAGCGGGAGGGACGAGCAGTACTTC	CAESSGRDEQYF
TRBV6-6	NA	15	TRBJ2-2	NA	TGTGCCAGCAGTTACTTCCCCCAGGAGGGCGGCGAGCTGTTTTTT	CASSYFPQEGGELFF
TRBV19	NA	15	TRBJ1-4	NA	TGTGCCAGTAGTATCTCCGGGATACCTTCCGAAAAACTGTTTTTT	CASSISGIPSEKLFF
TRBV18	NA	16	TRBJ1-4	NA	TGTGCCAGCTCACCACAGGGGTCTGCAACTAATGAAAAACTGTTTTTT	CASSPQGSATNEKLFF
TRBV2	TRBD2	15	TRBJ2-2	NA	TGTGCCAGCAGGGAACTAGCGGGGAACACCGGGGAGCTGTTTTTT	CASRELAGNTGELFF
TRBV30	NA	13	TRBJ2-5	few	TGTGCCTGGGCGCGTATCACGGGTGAGACCCAGTACTTC	CAWARITGETQYF